This entry lists 25 T cell receptor beta chains sequenced from one sample in a study of cytomegalovirus exposure and HLA in healthy donors (dated by TCRdb to about 2017). Receptor amplification or capture employed the immunoSEQ multiplex PCR assay. A mixture of 60 forward primers for TCR Vbeta segments and 13 reverse primers for TCR Jbeta segments was used in the multiplex PCR. TCRdb retrieved this table from immuneACCESS and kept in-frame rearrangements only. Not all clones are present; in checked studies, unresolved V genes account for under half, and no reason is known for the remainder. This sample gives more than 95,000 clones in total; approximately 82% of them show up just once. The leading ten clones occupy 8.2% of the sample. The specimen was PBMCs. These receptors were obtained from a man aged 40-49 years in good health and CMV-seropositive.

The chain uses TRBV7-2 and TRBJ2-7; TRBD1 aligns across 9 bases. Germline V gene lookup returns CDR1 SGHTA and CDR2 FQGNSA. The CDR3 consists of 14 residues. The trim removed 5 bases at V and 5 bases at J, leaving 7 bases unmatched. This chain's CDR3 is CASSPRGQGHEQYF. The CDR3 DNA reads TGTGCCAGCAGCCCCCGGGGACAGGGCCACGAGCAGTACTTC. Supplemented by reference TRBV7-2 and TRBJ2-7, the full variable domain reads GAGVSQSPSNKVTEKGKDVELRCDPISGHTALYWYRQSLGQGLEFLIYFQGNSAPDKSGLPSDRFSAERTGGSVSTLTIQRTQQEDSAVYLCASSPRGQGHEQYFGPGTRLTVT.

V is TRBV7-9 and J is TRBJ2-1; 7 bases map to TRBD2. The CDR3 runs to 18 residues. The germline V gene encodes CDR1 SEHNR and CDR2 FQNEAQ (reference sequence). Trimming at V came to 4 bases and at J to 0 bases, leaving 12 bases not matched to a gene. The CDR3 region is CASSSRGALAASYNEQFF. The CDR3 DNA is TGTGCCAGCAGCTCCCGAGGGGCCCTAGCGGCCTCCTACAATGAGCAGTTCTTC.

The chain couples TRBV5-6 to TRBJ2-2, with a weak D call TRBD1 (6 bases). The germline V and J ends were trimmed by 4 bases and 4 bases, with 11 bases remaining between them. Germline loops: CDR1 SGHDT, CDR2 YYEEEE. This CDR3 is built from 14 residues. CDR3 bases: TGTGCCAGCAGCCAACAGGGTACCACCGGGGAGCTGTTTTTT. Its protein is CASSQQGTTGELFF. The variable domain in full, with the rest retrieved from reference TRBV5-6 and TRBJ2-2, is DAGVTQSPTHLIKTRGQQVTLRCSPKSGHDTVSWYQQALGQGPQFIFQYYEEEERQRGNFPDRFSGHQFPNYSSELNVNALLLGDSALYLCASSQQGTTGELFFGEGSRLTVL.

The chain combines TRBV29-1 with TRBJ1-1; 9 bases line up with TRBD1. The CDR3 loop spans 13 amino acids. The J segment lost 4 bases and the V segment lost 7 bases, leaving 7 bases of the junction unmatched. CDR1 SQVTM and CDR2 ANQGSEA come from the germline V gene. The CDR3 nucleotides are TGCAGCGGTAACCTGGACAGGGGCACTGAAGCTTTCTTT. It codes for CSGNLDRGTEAFF.

The rearrangement joins TRBV2 to TRBJ2-2, with D possibly TRBD1 on 5 matching bases. V lost 4 bases, J lost 3 bases, and 12 bases lay in between. The CDR3 covers 15 residues. Germline V lookup: CDR1 SNHLY, CDR2 FYNNEI. For the CDR3, the DNA is TGTGCCAGCAGTGCTCCAGGGTACCACACCGGGGAGCTGTTTTTT. Translating it yields CASSAPGYHTGELFF.

This clone was recorded a few times. The V gene is TRBV7-9, the J gene TRBJ2-4, with TRBD1 identical over 7 bases. V gave up 5 bases and J gave up 5 bases; unmatched junction bases: 6. Germline assignment: CDR1 SEHNR and CDR2 FQNEAQ (reference sequence). CDR3 size: 14 residues. CDR3 in DNA: TGTGCCAGCAGCGACCACAGGGGCCAAAACATTCAGTACTTC. This codes for CASSDHRGQNIQYF.

This sequence joins TRBV9 and TRBJ2-3; 15 bases are shared with TRBD2. Unmatched junction bases numbered 6, after V lost 4 bases and J lost 6 bases. The germline V gene has CDR1 SGDLS and CDR2 YYNGEE. The CDR3 is made up of 16 amino acids. Here the CDR3 reads CASSLGLAGGTDTQYF. In DNA, the CDR3 is TGTGCCAGCAGCTTGGGACTAGCGGGAGGAACTGATACGCAGTATTTT.

This clone was seen a handful of times. The V and J genes are TRBV15 and TRBJ1-6; D is uncertain. CDR3 length: 15 amino acids. Germline V gene data show CDR1 as LNHNV and CDR2 as YYDKDF (reference sequence). Trimming removed 0 bases at V and 10 bases at J, with 13 bases between. CDR3 residues: CATSRDTATSSPLHF. DNA for the CDR3: TGTGCCACCAGCAGAGATACAGCTACGAGCTCACCCCTCCACTTT.

The chain recombines TRBV6-5 with TRBJ2-3; weak D call: TRBD1 (6 bases). CDR3 size: 15 residues. V gave up 2 bases and J gave up 4 bases, with 13 bases separating them. Germline CDR1 is MNHEY and CDR2 is SVGAGI. The CDR3 sequence: CASSYRGWGPDTQYF. CDR3 sequence (DNA): TGTGCCAGCAGTTACCGCGGGTGGGGGCCAGATACGCAGTATTTT.

This chain uses TRBV29-1 with TRBJ2-1, with D perhaps matching TRBD1 (5 bases). In germline, CDR1 is SQVTM, CDR2 ANQGSEA. This CDR3 contains 12 residues. V gave up 4 bases and J gave up 3 bases, with 7 bases separating them. The CDR3 reads CSVVQVYNEQFF. CDR3 DNA: TGCAGCGTTGTACAGGTCTACAATGAGCAGTTCTTC.

The CDR3 DNA is TGTGCCAGCAGCTTGGCTGGGACTAGTTGGGGCGAGCAGTACTTC. Residues: CASSLAGTSWGEQYF. The gene calls are TRBV5-6 and TRBJ2-7; 8 bases align to TRBD2. V lost 0 bases to trimming and J lost 6 bases; unmatched junction nucleotides: 8. In germline, CDR1 is SGHDT, CDR2 YYEEEE. The CDR3 spans 15 residues.

V and J are TRBV27 and TRBJ2-7, with 11 bases identical to TRBD1. Trimming removed 2 bases from V and 4 bases from J; junction bases left unmatched: 7. This CDR3 region has 16 residues. Germline V CDR1 and CDR2: MNHEY, SMNVEV (reference sequence). Written as DNA, the CDR3 is TGTGCCAGCAGTTTACTGGGGACAGGGGGTATTTACGAGCAGTACTTC. It yields the protein CASSLLGTGGIYEQYF.

This rearrangement joins TRBV27 to TRBJ2-3; D may be TRBD2 (6 bases). Per germline, CDR1 MNHEY and CDR2 SMNVEV (reference sequence). V lost 3 bases and J 2 bases, leaving 9 bases between the germline ends. There are 14 residues in the CDR3. CDR3 amino acids: CASSFGGNTDTQYF. The CDR3 nucleotides are TGTGCCAGCAGTTTCGGCGGGAACACAGATACGCAGTATTTT.

The CDR3 loop is CASSFRGSTEAFF. CDR3 nucleotide sequence: TGTGCCAGCAGTTTTCGGGGGTCCACTGAAGCTTTCTTT. The chain is built from TRBV27 and TRBJ1-1; D is possibly TRBD1 (5 bases). Germline CDR1 MNHEY, CDR2 SMNVEV (reference sequence). Trimming stripped 3 bases from V and 4 bases from J, with 9 bases between. This CDR3 has 13 residues.

This chain connects TRBV30 to TRBJ2-3; TRBD2 aligns across 11 bases. The ends lost 4 bases at V and 6 bases at J; junction bases unmatched: 6. This CDR3 contains 14 residues. Germline values: CDR1 GTSNPN, CDR2 SVGIG (reference sequence). CDR3 residues: CAWTLAGGTDTQYF. The CDR3 coding sequence is TGTGCCTGGACCCTAGCGGGGGGTACCGATACGCAGTATTTT.

V and J are TRBV10-3 and TRBJ2-5; 9 bases are shared with TRBD2. This CDR3 contains 14 residues. The ends lost 4 bases at V and 4 bases at J; junction bases unmatched: 4. The germline V gene encodes CDR1 ENHRY and CDR2 SYGVKD. CDR3 DNA: TGTGCCATCAGTGGCAGCGGGGGGCCAGAGACCCAGTACTTC. Its translation: CAISGSGGPETQYF.

With regard to this clone: The junction departs from germline at one end; a sequencing error may be responsible. In DNA, the CDR3 is TGTGCTAGCAGCTTAGCGCCAGGGGCGGCGGAAAAACTGTTTTTT. Its translation: CASSLAPGAAEKLFF. V is TRBV7-7 and J is TRBJ1-4; D might be TRBD1 (6 bases). Looked up from germline, CDR1 is SSHAT and CDR2 is FNYEAQ (reference sequence). CDR3 length: 15 residues.

This chain joins TRBV6-4 and TRBJ2-3; tentatively, D is TRBD1 (6 bases). The CDR3 contains 14 residues. The V gene lost 5 bases and the J gene lost 0 bases, with 9 bases spanning the gap. Germline V gene sequence: CDR1 MRHNA, CDR2 SNTAGT. This chain's CDR3 is CASSRTASTDTQYF. In DNA form, the CDR3 reads TGTGCCAGCAGTAGGACAGCTAGCACAGATACGCAGTATTTT.

The sample holds one count of this clone. The chain joins TRBV7-9 to TRBJ2-5; D possibly corresponds to TRBD2 (6 bases). There are 15 residues in the CDR3. Per the germline V gene, CDR1 is SEHNR and CDR2 is FQNEAQ (reference sequence). With 4 bases removed from V and 1 base from J, the gap between germline ends came to 13 bases. Here the CDR3 reads CASSSLGTAQETQYF. The CDR3 nucleotides are TGTGCCAGCAGCTCCCTCGGGACTGCCCAAGAGACCCAGTACTTC.

This clone turned up a few times. The rearrangement joins TRBV9 to TRBJ2-1; a weak D match, TRBD1 (6 bases). The CDR3 covers 15 residues. Germline V CDR1 and CDR2: SGDLS, YYNGEE. The V end was cut by 4 bases, the J end by 3 bases, with 14 bases between. The DNA for the CDR3 is TGTGCCAGCAGCTCAAGGGACATGGTCTACAATGAGCAGTTCTTC. Translated: CASSSRDMVYNEQFF.

The chain couples TRBV7-2 to TRBJ2-7; 14 bases agree with TRBD2. The CDR3 contains 15 residues. The J segment lost 3 bases and the V segment lost 7 bases, leaving 5 bases of the junction unmatched. Germline V gene sequence: CDR1 SGHTA, CDR2 FQGNSA. CDR3 DNA sequence: TGTGCCAGCACCATCGGGACTAGCGGGAGCTACGAGCAGTACTTC. It specifies CASTIGTSGSYEQYF.

The chain recombines TRBV27 with TRBJ2-5, with 8 bases fitting TRBD2. CDR3 length: 14 residues. V lost 5 bases and J lost 7; bases outside the gene matches: 9. CDR1 MNHEY and CDR2 SMNVEV come from the germline V gene (reference sequence). Here the CDR3 reads CASSPLAAGGTQYF. In DNA, the CDR3 is TGTGCCAGCAGTCCCCTAGCGGCGGGGGGGACCCAGTACTTC.

This clone occurred once. The CDR3 loop reads CASSLANPRQPEQYF. DNA of the CDR3: TGTGCCAGCAGCTTAGCGAACCCCCGACAGCCGGAGCAGTACTTC. The V call is TRBV7-8, the J call TRBJ2-7, with TRBD1 as a possible D gene (5 bases). V was clipped by 0 bases and J by 7 bases, with 16 bases between them. Germline V gene sequence: CDR1 SGHVS, CDR2 FQNEAQ. The length of the CDR3 is 15 residues.

This chain uses TRBV30 with TRBJ2-1; the match to TRBD1 covers 8 bases. The CDR3 sequence is 16 residues long. The germline CDR1 and CDR2 sequences are GTSNPN and SVGIG (reference sequence). Trimming at V came to 1 base and at J to 7 bases, leaving 12 bases not matched to a gene. CDR3 sequence (DNA): TGTGCCTGGAGTGCGAGAGGCAGGGGGCGAGGGAATGAGCAGTTCTTC. It codes for CAWSARGRGRGNEQFF.

This clone was found once. The gene calls are TRBV28 and TRBJ2-1, with D possibly matching TRBD2 (5 bases). Between the trimmed V and J ends, which lost 2 bases and 7 bases, there was a span of 21 bases. CDR1 MDHEN and CDR2 SYDVKM come from the germline V gene. The CDR3 covers 17 residues. The DNA of the CDR3 is TGTGCCAGCAGTTTACGGACTCTAGCTCCATTATCAAATGAGCAGTTCTTC. This gives the protein CASSLRTLAPLSNEQFF. Supplemented by reference TRBV28 and TRBJ2-1, the full variable domain reads DVKVTQSSRYLVKRTGEKVFLECVQDMDHENMFWYRQDPGLGLRLIYFSYDVKMKEKGDIPEGYSVSREKKERFSLILESASTNQTSMYLCASSLRTLAPLSNEQFFGPGTRLTVL.